The 27 T cell receptor beta chains reported below all come from one sample, sequenced in a study of blood T cell repertoires in COVID-19. Repertoires were generated with immunoSEQ multiplex PCR, while TCRdb's copy carries only in-frame clones and drops some. The sample lists about 88,000 clones; about 90% were seen once. The sequencing sample was made of peripheral blood. The origin of the receptors is a man aged 18-30 years with COVID-19, enrolled during active disease.

The V gene is TRBV5-1, the J gene TRBJ1-3; TRBD1 agrees at 8 bases. Germline CDR1 is SGHRS and CDR2 is YFSETQ. The CDR3 contains 16 residues. V lost 0 bases, J lost 0 bases, and 2 bases stayed unmatched. The CDR3 loop is CASSLVTGDSGNTIYF. CDR3 nucleotide sequence: TGCGCCAGCAGCTTGGTGACAGGGGACTCTGGAAACACCATATATTTT.

V gene TRBV28 combines with J gene TRBJ2-1; 8 bases are a match to TRBD2. The ends lost 2 bases at V and 0 bases at J; junction bases unmatched: 6. Germline lookup yields CDR1 MDHEN and CDR2 SYDVKM. The CDR3 runs to 17 residues. CDR3 region: CASSLLAGPFSYNEQFF. CDR3 coding DNA: TGTGCCAGCAGTTTACTAGCGGGCCCCTTCTCCTACAATGAGCAGTTCTTC.

The CDR3 reads CASSPPGGRTDTQYF. The DNA for the CDR3 is TGTGCCAGCAGCCCGCCCGGAGGACGGACAGATACGCAGTATTTT. The rearrangement uses TRBV28 and TRBJ2-3; D is perhaps TRBD2 (5 bases). Germline CDR1 and CDR2: MDHEN and SYDVKM. The CDR3 totals 15 residues. V dropped 6 bases and J dropped 3 bases, with 16 bases sitting between them.

The chain joins TRBV2 to TRBJ2-5, with D perhaps TRBD2 (7 bases). V lost 4 bases to trimming and J lost 5 bases, with 11 bases between them. The germline gives CDR1 SNHLY, CDR2 FYNNEI. The CDR3 runs to 13 residues. Here the CDR3 DNA reads TGTGCCAGCAGTGTATGGGGGGGCGAGACCCAGTACTTC. Residues: CASSVWGGETQYF.

The chain employs TRBV10-3 and TRBJ1-2; D is undetermined. The CDR3 covers 11 residues. Between the trimmed V and J ends, which lost 8 bases and 7 bases, there was a span of 11 bases. The germline CDR1 and CDR2 sequences are ENHRY and SYGVKD. CDR3 region: CAIQEPVGYTF. The CDR3 DNA is TGTGCCATCCAGGAACCAGTTGGCTACACCTTC.

The chain couples TRBV30 to TRBJ2-7; a weak D match, TRBD1 (6 bases). Germline V gives CDR1 GTSNPN, CDR2 SVGIG (reference sequence). The CDR3 is 14 residues long. Trimming cost V 5 bases and J 1 base, with 15 bases left between them. CDR3: CAWAKDSPSYEQYF. The CDR3 coding sequence is TGTGCCTGGGCCAAGGACAGCCCTTCCTACGAGCAGTACTTC. The entire variable domain, with the rest obtained from reference TRBV30 and TRBJ2-7, is as follows: SQTIHQWPATLVQPVGSPLSLECTVEGTSNPNLYWYRQAAGRGLQLLFYSVGIGQISSEVPQNLSASRPQDRQFILSSKKLLLSDSGFYLCAWAKDSPSYEQYFGPGTRLTVT.

The J gene is TRBJ1-6, the V gene TRBV20-1; no clear D gene. V lost 5 bases, J lost 9 bases, and 8 bases lay in between. CDR1 and CDR2 (germline): DFQATT, SNEGSKA (reference sequence). CDR3 size: 11 residues. The DNA for the CDR3 is TGCAGTGCTGCTTGGGCTTCACCCCTCCACTTT. Amino acids: CSAAWASPLHF.

The chain couples TRBV19 to TRBJ2-7; TRBD1 might be the D (6 bases). From germline, CDR1 is LNHDA and CDR2 SQIVND (reference sequence). The CDR3 is 11 amino acids. Trimming removed 10 bases at V and 6 bases at J, with 13 bases between. CDR3 region: CATEGGSEQYF. The CDR3 coding sequence is TGTGCCACTGAAGGGGGTTCCGAGCAGTACTTC.

This clone occurred a few times. V and J are TRBV27 and TRBJ2-1, with TRBD2 identical over 7 bases. CDR3 length: 13 amino acids. Looked up from germline, CDR1 is MNHEY and CDR2 is SMNVEV (reference sequence). The V gene end was trimmed by 4 bases and the J gene end by 8 bases; junction bases not matched to a gene: 5. CDR3 sequence reads: CASSYGEGYEQFF. The DNA of the CDR3 is TGTGCCAGCAGTTACGGGGAGGGCTATGAGCAGTTCTTC.

This rearrangement joins TRBV4-1 to TRBJ1-5; D unresolved. The CDR3 totals 15 residues. V shed 1 base and J shed 3 bases, with 10 bases lying between them. CDR1 and CDR2 from the germline V gene are MGHRA and YSYEKL. In DNA form, the CDR3 reads TGCGCCAGCAGCCAAGCGCGGGGAGCCAATCAGCCCCAGCATTTT. Residues: CASSQARGANQPQHF.

The J gene is TRBJ1-5, the V gene TRBV19; D is ambiguous. V shed 5 bases and J shed 7 bases, with 9 bases lying between them. CDR3 length: 12 residues. Germline lookup yields CDR1 LNHDA and CDR2 SQIVND (reference sequence). The CDR3 loop is CASSVLAQPQHF. In DNA form, the CDR3 reads TGTGCCAGTAGTGTACTAGCGCAGCCCCAGCATTTT.

This rearrangement joins TRBV12-3 or TRBV12-4 to TRBJ1-2; 9 bases align to TRBD1. The V gene end was trimmed by 5 bases and the J gene end by 7 bases; junction bases not matched to a gene: 5. The CDR3 sequence is 13 residues long. The CDR3 sequence: CASSGQGIGGYTF. CDR3 nucleotide sequence: TGTGCCAGCAGTGGACAGGGGATCGGTGGCTACACCTTC.

V usage is TRBV9 and J usage is TRBJ2-3; a possible D gene is TRBD2 (5 bases). Trimming removed 2 bases from V and 5 bases from J, with 9 bases in between. Germline V gene lookup returns CDR1 SGDLS and CDR2 YYNGEE. The CDR3 is 13 amino acids. CDR3 nucleotide sequence: TGTGCCAGCAGCGTCAGAGGGATAGATACGCAGTATTTT. It is translated as CASSVRGIDTQYF.

The chain uses TRBV5-4 and TRBJ1-5, with 10 bases identical to TRBD1. V was clipped by 4 bases and J by 2 bases; unmatched bases: 3. The CDR3 loop spans 15 amino acids. CDR1 is SGHNT, CDR2 YYREEE, per germline (reference sequence). The CDR3 nucleotides are TGTGCCAGCAGCGGACAGGGGGATGGCAATCAGCCCCAGCATTTT. The encoded protein is CASSGQGDGNQPQHF.

In this sample, this clone turned up once. V usage is TRBV5-1 and J usage is TRBJ2-7; no clear D gene. The CDR3 length is 13 residues. Between the trimmed V and J ends, which lost 4 bases and 3 bases, there was a span of 11 bases. Germline-derived CDR1 and CDR2 are SGHRS and YFSETQ. Written as DNA, the CDR3 is TGCGCCAGCAGCCCCCCGCGCGGCTACGAGCAGTACTTC. This sequence encodes CASSPPRGYEQYF.

This sequence joins TRBV28 and TRBJ2-6; D is possibly TRBD1 (5 bases). Germline CDR1 is MDHEN and CDR2 is SYDVKM. CDR3 length: 17 amino acids. V was shortened by 7 bases and J by 4 bases, with 20 bases between the two germline ends. CDR3 bases: TGTGCCAGCACAGGTTCAAACAGGTTTTCAGGGGCCAACGTCCTGACTTTC. This encodes CASTGSNRFSGANVLTF.

The V and J genes are TRBV28 and TRBJ1-5; a weak D match, TRBD1 (5 bases). The germline CDR1 and CDR2 sequences are MDHEN and SYDVKM. The CDR3 consists of 14 residues. The V end was cut by 1 base, the J end by 7 bases, with 11 bases between. CDR3 protein: CASSLLGGRQPQHF. CDR3 sequence (DNA): TGTGCCAGCAGTTTATTGGGGGGTAGGCAGCCCCAGCATTTT.

This chain links TRBV5-1 with TRBJ1-5, with D tentatively TRBD1 (5 bases). The CDR3 covers 13 residues. V lost 4 bases and J lost 4, with 9 bases in between. CDR1 and CDR2 (germline): SGHRS, YFSETQ. The CDR3 DNA reads as TGCGCCAGCAGCCCTGACAGTAATCAGCCCCAGCATTTT. It specifies CASSPDSNQPQHF.

The rearrangement links TRBV24-1 to TRBJ2-6, with a weak D call TRBD2 (5 bases). Germline assignment: CDR1 KGHDR and CDR2 SFDVKD. The CDR3 covers 17 residues. Deletions cut 4 bases from V and 0 bases from J, with 12 bases between. The CDR3 protein is CATSDDSGNSGANVLTF. The CDR3 DNA sequence: TGTGCCACCAGTGACGACTCGGGGAACTCTGGGGCCAACGTCCTGACTTTC.

In its sample, this clone was seen a few times. The chain is built from TRBV29-1 and TRBJ2-1; 13 bases map to TRBD2. Germline V gene lookup returns CDR1 SQVTM and CDR2 ANQGSEA. The ends lost 1 base at V and 0 bases at J; junction bases unmatched: 6. The CDR3 sequence is 18 residues long. In DNA, the CDR3 is TGCAGCGTTGAAGGGACTAGCGGGAGCCTCAGCTCCTACAATGAGCAGTTCTTC. Protein sequence: CSVEGTSGSLSSYNEQFF.

The J gene is TRBJ2-1, the V gene TRBV10-3, with TRBD2 matching over 11 bases. The germline V gene has CDR1 ENHRY and CDR2 SYGVKD. The V and J ends lost 9 bases and 7 bases, in that order; junction bases with no gene match: 11. This CDR3 region has 15 residues. In DNA form, the CDR3 reads TGTGCCATTCAAGTACTAGCGGGAGCTTGGAATGAGCAGTTCTTC. It specifies CAIQVLAGAWNEQFF.

The chain combines TRBV11-3 with TRBJ2-5; maybe TRBD1 (5 bases). Germline V gene lookup returns CDR1 SGHNT and CDR2 YENEEA. Trimming stripped 5 bases from V and 5 bases from J, with 9 bases between. This CDR3 is built from 12 residues. The CDR3 DNA sequence: TGTGCCAGCAGCGTAGGGGCGGAGACCCAGTACTTC. Protein product: CASSVGAETQYF.

This clone was detected a few times. The gene calls are TRBV29-1 and TRBJ1-2; D is undetermined. V shed 1 base and J shed 8 bases, with 11 bases lying between them. CDR3 length: 12 amino acids. CDR1 SQVTM and CDR2 ANQGSEA come from the germline V gene. DNA for the CDR3: TGCAGCGTTGAAGTACAACCTAGGGGCTACACCTTC. Its translation is CSVEVQPRGYTF. Full variable domain (outside the CDR3, taken from reference TRBV29-1 and TRBJ1-2): SAVISQKPSRDICQRGTSLTIQCQVDSQVTMMFWYRQQPGQSLTLIATANQGSEATYESGFVIDKFPISRPNLTFSTLTVSNMSPEDSSIYLCSVEVQPRGYTFGSGTRLTVV.

The rearrangement links TRBV5-8 to TRBJ2-1, with 10 bases that match TRBD2. The CDR3 has 17 residues. V shed 3 bases, J shed 3 bases, and the junction held 9 bases outside the gene matches. Germline V gives CDR1 SGHTS, CDR2 YDEGEE. In DNA, the CDR3 is TGTGCCAGCAGCTCTATATACGGGACTAGCGTCTACAATGAGCAGTTCTTC. It translates to CASSSIYGTSVYNEQFF.

The chain joins TRBV25-1 to TRBJ2-5, with 9 bases matching TRBD1. CDR1 MGHDK and CDR2 SYGVNS come from the germline V gene. The CDR3 spans 14 residues. The V and J ends lost 6 bases and 1 base, in that order; junction bases with no gene match: 3. As DNA, the CDR3 is TGTGCCAGCAGGGACAGGGGTGGCCAAGAGACCCAGTACTTC. It yields the protein CASRDRGGQETQYF. The full variable domain, completed using reference TRBV25-1 and TRBJ2-5, is EADIYQTPRYLVIGTGKKITLECSQTMGHDKMYWYQQDPGMELHLIHYSYGVNSTEKGDLSSESTVSRIRTEHFPLTLESARPSHTSQYLCASRDRGGQETQYFGPGTRLLVL.

This rearrangement joins TRBV3-1 (or the pseudogene TRBV3-2) to TRBJ1-2, with 8 positions matching TRBD1. V was pared by 1 base and J by 4 bases, with 5 bases of the junction left unmatched. This CDR3 region has 15 residues. Germline CDR1 LGHDT, CDR2 YNNKEL (reference sequence). CDR3 sequence: CASSQASGTGYGYTF. In DNA, the CDR3 is TGTGCCAGCAGCCAAGCCTCCGGGACAGGCTATGGCTACACCTTC.

V usage is TRBV28 and J usage is TRBJ2-5; a weak D match, TRBD1 (6 bases). V was pared by 8 bases and J by 5 bases, with 21 bases between. CDR3 length: 15 amino acids. Looked up from germline, CDR1 is MDHEN and CDR2 is SYDVKM. The CDR3: CASPPTGQTGETQYF. Written as DNA, the CDR3 is TGTGCCAGCCCCCCAACAGGGCAAACAGGGGAGACCCAGTACTTC.